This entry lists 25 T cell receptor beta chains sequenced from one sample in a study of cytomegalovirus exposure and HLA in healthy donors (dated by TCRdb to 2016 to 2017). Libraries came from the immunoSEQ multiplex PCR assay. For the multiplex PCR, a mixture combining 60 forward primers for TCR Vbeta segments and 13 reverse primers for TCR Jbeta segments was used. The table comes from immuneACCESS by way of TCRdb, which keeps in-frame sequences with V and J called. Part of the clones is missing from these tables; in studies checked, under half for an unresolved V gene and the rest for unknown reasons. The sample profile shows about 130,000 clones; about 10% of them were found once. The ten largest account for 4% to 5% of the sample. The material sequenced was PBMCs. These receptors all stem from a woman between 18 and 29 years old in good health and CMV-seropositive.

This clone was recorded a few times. The CDR3 bases are TGTGCCAGCTCACAAGGGACAGGATCTTCACCCCTCCACTTT. Translation: CASSQGTGSSPLHF. The rearrangement joins TRBV18 to TRBJ1-6; 8 positions agree with TRBD1. CDR1 and CDR2 (germline): KGHSH, LQKENI. CDR3 length: 14 amino acids. The ends lost 4 bases at V and 9 bases at J; junction bases unmatched: 5.

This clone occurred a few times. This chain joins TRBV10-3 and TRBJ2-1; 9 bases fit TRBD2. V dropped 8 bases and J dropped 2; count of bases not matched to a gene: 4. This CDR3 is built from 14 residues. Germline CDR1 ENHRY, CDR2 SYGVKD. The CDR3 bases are TGTGCCATCTGGGGCGGGGGGGCCTACAATGAGCAGTTCTTC. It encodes CAIWGGGAYNEQFF.

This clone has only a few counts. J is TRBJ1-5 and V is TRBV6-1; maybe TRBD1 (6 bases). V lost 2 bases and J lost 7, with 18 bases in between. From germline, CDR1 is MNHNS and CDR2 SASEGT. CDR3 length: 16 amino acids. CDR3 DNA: TGTGCCAGCAGTGAAAAGACTTGGACAGCATCGCAGCCCCAGCATTTT. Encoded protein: CASSEKTWTASQPQHF.

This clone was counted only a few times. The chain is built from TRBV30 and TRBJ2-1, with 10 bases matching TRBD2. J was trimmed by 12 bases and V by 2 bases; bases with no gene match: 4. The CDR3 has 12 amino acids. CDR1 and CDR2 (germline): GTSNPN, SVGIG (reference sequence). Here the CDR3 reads CAWSLSSGGQFF. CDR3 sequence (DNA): TGTGCCTGGAGTCTATCTAGCGGGGGGCAGTTCTTC.

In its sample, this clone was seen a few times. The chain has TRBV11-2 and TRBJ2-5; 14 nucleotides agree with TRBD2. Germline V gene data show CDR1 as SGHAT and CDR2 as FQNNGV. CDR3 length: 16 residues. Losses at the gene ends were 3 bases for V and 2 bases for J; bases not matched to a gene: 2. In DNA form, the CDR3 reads TGTGCCAGCAGCTTCGGGACTAGCGGGAGTCAAGAGACCCAGTACTTC. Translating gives CASSFGTSGSQETQYF.

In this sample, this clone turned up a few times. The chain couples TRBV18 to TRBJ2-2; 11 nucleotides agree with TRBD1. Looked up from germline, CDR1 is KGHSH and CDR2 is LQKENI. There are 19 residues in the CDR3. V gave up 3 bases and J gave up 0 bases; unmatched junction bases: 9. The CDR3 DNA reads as TGTGCCAGCTCACCGGACAGGGGGCACCTGTTCGCGAACACCGGGGAGCTGTTTTTT. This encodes CASSPDRGHLFANTGELFF.

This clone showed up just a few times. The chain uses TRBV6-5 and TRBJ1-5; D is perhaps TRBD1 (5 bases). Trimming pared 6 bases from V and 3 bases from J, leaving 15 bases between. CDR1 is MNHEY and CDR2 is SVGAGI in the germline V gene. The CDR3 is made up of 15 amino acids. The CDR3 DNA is TGTGCCAGCAGCCTGGGGGGGGGAATCAATCAGCCCCAGCATTTT. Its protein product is CASSLGGGINQPQHF.

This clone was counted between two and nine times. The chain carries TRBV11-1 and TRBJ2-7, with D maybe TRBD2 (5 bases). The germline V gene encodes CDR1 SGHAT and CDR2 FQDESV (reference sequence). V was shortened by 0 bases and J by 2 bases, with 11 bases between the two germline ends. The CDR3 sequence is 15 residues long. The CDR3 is CASSLAREITYEQYF. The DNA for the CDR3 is TGTGCCAGCAGCTTAGCCCGGGAAATAACCTACGAGCAGTACTTC.

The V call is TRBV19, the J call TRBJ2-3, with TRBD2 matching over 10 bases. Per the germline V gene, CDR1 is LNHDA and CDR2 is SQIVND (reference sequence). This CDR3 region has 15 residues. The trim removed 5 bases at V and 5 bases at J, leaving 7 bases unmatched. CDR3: CASSVLAGEGDTQYF. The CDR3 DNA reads TGTGCCAGTAGTGTCCTAGCGGGAGAGGGAGATACGCAGTATTTT.

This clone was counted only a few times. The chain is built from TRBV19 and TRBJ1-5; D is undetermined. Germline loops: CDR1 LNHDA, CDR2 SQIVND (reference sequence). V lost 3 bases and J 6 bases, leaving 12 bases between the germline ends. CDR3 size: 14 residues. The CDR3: CASSIGPVAQPQHF. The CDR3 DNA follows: TGTGCCAGTAGTATCGGTCCGGTTGCTCAGCCCCAGCATTTT.

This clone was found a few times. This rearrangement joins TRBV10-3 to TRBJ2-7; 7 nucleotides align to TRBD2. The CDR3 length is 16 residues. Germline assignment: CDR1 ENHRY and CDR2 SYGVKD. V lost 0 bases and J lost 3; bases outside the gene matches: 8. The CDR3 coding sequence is TGTGCCATCAGTGAGTCTCCGCTAGCGGCCCTCTACGAGCAGTACTTC. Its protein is CAISESPLAALYEQYF.

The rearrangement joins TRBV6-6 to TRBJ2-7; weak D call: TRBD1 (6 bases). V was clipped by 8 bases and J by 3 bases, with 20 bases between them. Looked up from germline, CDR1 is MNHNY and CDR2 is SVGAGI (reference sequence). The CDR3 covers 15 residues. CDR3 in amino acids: CASSEADRLIYEQYF. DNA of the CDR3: TGTGCCAGCTCGGAGGCGGACAGACTGATCTACGAGCAGTACTTC.

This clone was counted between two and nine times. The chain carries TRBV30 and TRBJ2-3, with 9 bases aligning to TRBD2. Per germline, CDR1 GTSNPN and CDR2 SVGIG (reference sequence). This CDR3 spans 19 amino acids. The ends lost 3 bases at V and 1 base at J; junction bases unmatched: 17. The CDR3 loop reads CAWRGFVAGGTLGTDTQYF. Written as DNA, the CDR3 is TGTGCCTGGAGGGGTTTTGTGGCGGGAGGGACGCTTGGCACAGATACGCAGTATTTT.

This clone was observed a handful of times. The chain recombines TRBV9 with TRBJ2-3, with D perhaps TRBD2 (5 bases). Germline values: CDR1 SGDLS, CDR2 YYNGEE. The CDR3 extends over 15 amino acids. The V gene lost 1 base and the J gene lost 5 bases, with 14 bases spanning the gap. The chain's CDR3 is CASSVRTLPGDTQYF. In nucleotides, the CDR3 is TGTGCCAGCAGCGTAAGGACTCTTCCCGGAGATACGCAGTATTTT.

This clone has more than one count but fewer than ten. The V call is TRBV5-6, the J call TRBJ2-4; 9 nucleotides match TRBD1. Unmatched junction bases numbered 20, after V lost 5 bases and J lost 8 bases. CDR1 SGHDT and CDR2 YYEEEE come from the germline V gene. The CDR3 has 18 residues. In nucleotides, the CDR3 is TGTGCCAGCAGTCTGGGGTCCGGGACAGGGTCGTTTCTGGACATTCAGTACTTC. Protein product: CASSLGSGTGSFLDIQYF.

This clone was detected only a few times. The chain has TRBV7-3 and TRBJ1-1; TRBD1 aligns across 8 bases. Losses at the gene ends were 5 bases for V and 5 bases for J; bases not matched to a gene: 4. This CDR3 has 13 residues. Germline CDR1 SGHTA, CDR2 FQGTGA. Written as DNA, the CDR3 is TGTGCCAGCAGCCGAGACAGGGGTACTGAAGCTTTCTTT. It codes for CASSRDRGTEAFF.

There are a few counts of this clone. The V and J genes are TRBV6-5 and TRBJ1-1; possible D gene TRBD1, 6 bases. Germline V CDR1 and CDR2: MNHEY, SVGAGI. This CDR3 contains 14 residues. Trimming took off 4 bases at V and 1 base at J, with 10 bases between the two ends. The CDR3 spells CASSLQGPNTEAFF. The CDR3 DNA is TGTGCCAGCAGTTTACAGGGCCCGAACACTGAAGCTTTCTTT.

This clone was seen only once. CDR3 DNA sequence: TGTGCCAGCAGGCGGTTGTACCCTACCGGGACCGGGGAGCTGTTTTTT. This codes for CASRRLYPTGTGELFF. J is TRBJ2-2 and V is TRBV28; D gene uncertain. CDR1 and CDR2 (germline): MDHEN, SYDVKM. The V end was cut by 6 bases, the J end by 5 bases, with 19 bases between. This CDR3 has 16 residues. Together with reference TRBV28 and TRBJ2-2, the CDR3 gives the full variable domain: DVKVTQSSRYLVKRTGEKVFLECVQDMDHENMFWYRQDPGLGLRLIYFSYDVKMKEKGDIPEGYSVSREKKERFSLILESASTNQTSMYLCASRRLYPTGTGELFFGEGSRLTVL.

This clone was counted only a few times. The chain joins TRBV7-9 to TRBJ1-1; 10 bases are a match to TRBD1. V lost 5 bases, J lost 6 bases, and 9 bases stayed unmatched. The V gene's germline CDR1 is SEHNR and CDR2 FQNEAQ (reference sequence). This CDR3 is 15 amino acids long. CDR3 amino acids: CASSQRQGAASEAFF. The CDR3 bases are TGTGCCAGCAGCCAACGACAGGGGGCTGCCTCTGAAGCTTTCTTT.

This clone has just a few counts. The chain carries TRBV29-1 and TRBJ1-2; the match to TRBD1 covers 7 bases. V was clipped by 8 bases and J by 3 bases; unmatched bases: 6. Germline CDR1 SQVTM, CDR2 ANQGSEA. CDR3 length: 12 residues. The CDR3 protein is CSHLRGDYGYTF. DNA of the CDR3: TGCAGCCATCTCAGGGGGGACTATGGCTACACCTTC.

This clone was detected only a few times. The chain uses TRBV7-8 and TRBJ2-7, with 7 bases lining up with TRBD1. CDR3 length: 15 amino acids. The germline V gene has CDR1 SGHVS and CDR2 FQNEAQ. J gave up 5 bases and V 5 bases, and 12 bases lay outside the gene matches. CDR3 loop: CASSNRDSPFHEQYF. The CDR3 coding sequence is TGTGCCAGCAGCAACCGGGACAGCCCCTTCCACGAGCAGTACTTC.

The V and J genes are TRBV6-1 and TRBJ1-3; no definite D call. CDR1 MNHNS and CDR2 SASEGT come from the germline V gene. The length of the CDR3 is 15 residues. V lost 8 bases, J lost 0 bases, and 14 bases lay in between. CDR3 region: CASGQDRGSGNTIYF. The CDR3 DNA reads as TGTGCCAGCGGTCAAGACCGGGGCTCTGGAAACACCATATATTTT.

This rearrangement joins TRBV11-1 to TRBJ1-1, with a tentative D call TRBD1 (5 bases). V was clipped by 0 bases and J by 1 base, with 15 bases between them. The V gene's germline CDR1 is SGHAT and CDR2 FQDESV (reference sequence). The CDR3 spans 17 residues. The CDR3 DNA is TGTGCCAGCAGCTTAGCATTTCTTTCCGGGGGGAACACTGAAGCTTTCTTT. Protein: CASSLAFLSGGNTEAFF.

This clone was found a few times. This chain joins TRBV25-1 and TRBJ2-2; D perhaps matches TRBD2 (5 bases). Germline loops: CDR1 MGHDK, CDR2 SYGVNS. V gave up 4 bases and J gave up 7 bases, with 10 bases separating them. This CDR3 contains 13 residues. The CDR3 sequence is CASSVLDDGELFF. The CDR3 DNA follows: TGTGCCAGCAGTGTACTAGATGACGGGGAGCTGTTTTTT.

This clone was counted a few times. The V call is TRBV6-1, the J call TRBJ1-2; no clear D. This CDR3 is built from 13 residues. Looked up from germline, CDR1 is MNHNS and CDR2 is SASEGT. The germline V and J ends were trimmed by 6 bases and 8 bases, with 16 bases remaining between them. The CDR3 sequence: CASRNAKLWGYTF. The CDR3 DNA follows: TGTGCCAGCAGAAACGCAAAACTTTGGGGCTACACCTTC.